This TCR beta chain derives from a study of blood T cell repertoires in COVID-19. Germline CDR1 SGHNT, CDR2 YYREEE (reference sequence). The CDR3 consists of 16 residues. V shed 0 bases and J shed 7 bases, with 17 bases lying between them. The table came from immunoSEQ multiplex PCR; TCRdb's copy has only in-frame clones and leaves some out. The sample has under 300,000 clones; less than 90% are singletons. Material for sequencing was peripheral blood. This TCR was sampled from a man in his fifties or sixties with acute or convalescent COVID-19. The rearrangement links TRBV5-4 to TRBJ2-1, with a tentative D call TRBD1 (6 bases). CDR3 loop: CASSLGGNTGLNEQFF. Written as DNA, the CDR3 is TGTGCCAGCAGCTTGGGGGGAAATACAGGGTTGAATGAGCAGTTCTTC. Full variable domain (missing parts from reference TRBV5-4 and TRBJ2-1): ETGVTQSPTHLIKTRGQQVTLRCSSQSGHNTVSWYQQALGQGPQFIFQYYREEENGRGNFPPRFSGLQFPNYSSELNVNALELDDSALYLCASSLGGNTGLNEQFFGPGTRLTVL.